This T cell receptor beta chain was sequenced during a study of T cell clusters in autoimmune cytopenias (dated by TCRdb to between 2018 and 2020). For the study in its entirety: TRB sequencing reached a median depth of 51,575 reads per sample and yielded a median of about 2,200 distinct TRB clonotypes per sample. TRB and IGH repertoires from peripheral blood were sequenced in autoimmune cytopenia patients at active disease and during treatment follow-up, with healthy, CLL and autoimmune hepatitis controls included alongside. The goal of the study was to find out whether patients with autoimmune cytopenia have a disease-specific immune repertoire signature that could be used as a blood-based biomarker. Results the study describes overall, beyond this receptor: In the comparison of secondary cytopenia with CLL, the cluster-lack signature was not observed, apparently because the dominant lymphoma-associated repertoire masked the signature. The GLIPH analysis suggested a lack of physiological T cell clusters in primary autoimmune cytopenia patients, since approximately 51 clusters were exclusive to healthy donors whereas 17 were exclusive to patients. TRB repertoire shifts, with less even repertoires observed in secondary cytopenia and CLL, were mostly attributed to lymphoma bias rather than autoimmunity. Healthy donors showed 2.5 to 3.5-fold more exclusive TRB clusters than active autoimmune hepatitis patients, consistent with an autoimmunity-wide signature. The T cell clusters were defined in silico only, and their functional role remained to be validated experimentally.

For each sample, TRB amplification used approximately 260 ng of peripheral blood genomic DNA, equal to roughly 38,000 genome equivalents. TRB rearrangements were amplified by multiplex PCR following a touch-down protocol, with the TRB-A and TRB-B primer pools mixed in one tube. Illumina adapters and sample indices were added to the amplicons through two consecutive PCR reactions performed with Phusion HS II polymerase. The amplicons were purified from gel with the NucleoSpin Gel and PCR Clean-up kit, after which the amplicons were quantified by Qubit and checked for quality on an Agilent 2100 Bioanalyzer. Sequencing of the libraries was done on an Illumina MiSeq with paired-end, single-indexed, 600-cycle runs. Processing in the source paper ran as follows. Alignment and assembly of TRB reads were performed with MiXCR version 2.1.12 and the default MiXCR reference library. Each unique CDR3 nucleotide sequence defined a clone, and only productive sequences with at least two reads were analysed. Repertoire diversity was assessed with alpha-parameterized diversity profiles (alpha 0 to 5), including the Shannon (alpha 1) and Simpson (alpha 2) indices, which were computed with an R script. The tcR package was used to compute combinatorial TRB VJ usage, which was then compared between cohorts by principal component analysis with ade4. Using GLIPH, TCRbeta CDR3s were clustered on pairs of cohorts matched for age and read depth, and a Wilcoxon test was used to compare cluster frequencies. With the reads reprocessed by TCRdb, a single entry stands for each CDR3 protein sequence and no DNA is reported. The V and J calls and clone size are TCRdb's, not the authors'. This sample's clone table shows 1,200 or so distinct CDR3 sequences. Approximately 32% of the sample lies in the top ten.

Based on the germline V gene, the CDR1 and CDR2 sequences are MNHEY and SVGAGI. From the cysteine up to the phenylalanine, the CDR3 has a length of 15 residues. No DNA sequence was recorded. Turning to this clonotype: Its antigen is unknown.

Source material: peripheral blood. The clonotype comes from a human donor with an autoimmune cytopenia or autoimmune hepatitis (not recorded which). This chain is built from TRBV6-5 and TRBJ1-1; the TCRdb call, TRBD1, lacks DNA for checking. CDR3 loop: CASSLRSRGGTEAFF.